The 12 T cell receptor beta chains reported below all come from one sample, sequenced in a study of blood T cells in healthy people across ages (dated by TCRdb to between 2014 and 2017). The library was generated by 5' RACE. A second roughly 6 to 11 cycle PCR used a sample-barcoded 5' primer and a J-beta primer mix. TCRdb trimmed public reads at Q25 via fastp, called clones via MiXCR and kept in-frame beta chains. A single entry per CDR3 protein holds the most common genes and DNA from its merged rows. In this sample the table shows 1.5 million to 2 million distinct CDR3 sequences, 35% to 50% of which occur a single time. The ten largest make up more than 20% of the sample. The sample comprised blood. These receptors were collected from a human donor in good health.

This clonotype showed up many times. V gene TRBV29-1 combines with J gene TRBJ2-5, with D tentatively TRBD2 (5 bases). CDR1 is SQVTM and CDR2 is ANQGSEA in the germline V gene. The CDR3 length is 11 residues. V was trimmed by 7 bases and J by 2 bases, leaving 8 bases between them. The CDR3 here is CSARLQETQYF. DNA of the CDR3: TGCAGCGCCCGACTACAAGAGACCCAGTACTTC.

J is TRBJ2-1 and V is TRBV20-1, with 8 bases fitting TRBD2. The CDR3 totals 14 residues. Unmatched junction bases numbered 11, after V lost 3 bases and J lost 10 bases. Per the germline V gene, CDR1 is DFQATT and CDR2 is SNEGSKA (reference sequence). CDR3 sequence reads: CSASNSGDIYEQFF. CDR3 in DNA: TGCAGTGCTAGTAATAGCGGGGACATCTACGAGCAGTTCTTC.

The chain joins TRBV20-1 to TRBJ2-1, with 12 positions matching TRBD2. Germline-derived CDR1 and CDR2 are DFQATT and SNEGSKA (reference sequence). CDR3 size: 18 residues. V dropped 3 bases and J dropped 0; count of bases not matched to a gene: 9. The CDR3 nucleotides read TGCAGTGCTAGTGGACTAGCGGGGCGGTATAGCTCCTACAATGAGCAGTTCTTC. This codes for CSASGLAGRYSSYNEQFF.

The chain uses TRBV7-6 and TRBJ2-5; 9 bases align to TRBD1. The J call may be incorrect, as the DNA end agrees better with TRBJ2-7. The CDR3 spans 14 residues. Germline V gives CDR1 SGHVS, CDR2 FNYEAQ. The CDR3 region is CASSVRTGEDEQYF. CDR3 nucleotide sequence: TGTGCCAGCAGCGTGAGGACAGGGGAGGACGAGCAGTACTTC.

The chain carries TRBV2 and TRBJ1-2, with D uncertain. The germline V and J ends were trimmed by 1 base and 8 bases, with 11 bases remaining between them. Germline CDR1 reads SNHLY; CDR2 reads FYNNEI. This CDR3 comprises 13 residues. CDR3 in amino acids: CASSEVRYYGYTF. The CDR3 region has the DNA TGTGCCAGCAGTGAAGTGAGGTATTACGGCTACACCTTC.

There are a few counts of this clonotype. This chain uses TRBV4-3 with TRBJ2-1; 7 bases map to TRBD1. The germline CDR1 and CDR2 sequences are LGHNA and YSLEER. The CDR3 has 14 residues. The trim removed 0 bases at V and 6 bases at J, leaving 2 bases unmatched. CDR3 nucleotide sequence: TGCGCCAGCAGCCAAGATGGGGACAGCAATGAGCAGTTCTTC. It translates to CASSQDGDSNEQFF.

This clonotype was seen more than once but under ten times. The rearrangement uses TRBV28 and TRBJ1-2, with D possibly being TRBD1 (5 bases). The CDR3 covers 15 residues. Trimming took 1 base from V and 4 from J, leaving 13 bases between them. Germline CDR1 and CDR2: MDHEN and SYDVKM. CDR3 region: CASSLLGGFIYGYTF. The DNA of the CDR3 is TGTGCCAGCAGTTTATTGGGGGGTTTCATCTATGGCTACACCTTC.

This clonotype was seen a few times. The chain joins TRBV5-5 to TRBJ2-7; a possible D gene is TRBD1 (6 bases). Trimming stripped 4 bases from V and 4 bases from J, with 18 bases between. The CDR3 consists of 15 residues. Germline lookup yields CDR1 SGHKS and CDR2 YYEKEE (reference sequence). The CDR3 loop is CASSLRGILPYEQYF. The CDR3 bases are TGTGCCAGCAGCCTCAGGGGAATATTACCTTACGAGCAGTACTTC.

The chain uses TRBV7-8 and TRBJ2-5, with 8 bases aligning to TRBD2. The DNA end favors TRBJ2-7, so the J call may be wrong. The length of the CDR3 is 15 residues. CDR1 and CDR2 from the germline V gene are SGHVS and FQNEAQ. CDR3 nucleotide sequence: TGTGCCAGCAGCTTAGGGAGCGGGGGATGGTACGAGCAGTACTTC. The encoded protein is CASSLGSGGWYEQYF.

The rearrangement uses TRBV11-1 and TRBJ2-4; D may be TRBD2 (5 bases). CDR3 size: 13 residues. Between the trimmed V and J ends, which lost 2 bases and 13 bases, there was a span of 15 bases. The V gene's germline CDR1 is SGHAT and CDR2 FQDESV (reference sequence). CDR3 sequence (DNA): TGTGCCAGCAGCTTATACGGGAATGGTGAGCAGTACTTC. The encoded protein is CASSLYGNGEQYF.

This rearrangement joins TRBV24-1 to TRBJ2-7; TRBD1 matches at 9 bases. Per germline, CDR1 KGHDR and CDR2 SFDVKD. V shed 1 base and J 2 bases; nucleotides not matched to a gene: 2. This CDR3 contains 15 residues. The CDR3 DNA follows: TGTGCCACCAGTGATTTACAGGGGGCGGCCTACGAGCAGTACTTC. Translated, it gives CATSDLQGAAYEQYF.

The chain couples TRBV7-6 to TRBJ2-7; maybe TRBD2 (7 bases). The CDR3 extends over 17 amino acids. Germline CDR1 is SGHVS and CDR2 is FNYEAQ. With 0 bases removed from V and 7 bases from J, the gap between germline ends came to 22 bases. CDR3 in DNA: TGTGCCAGCAGCTTAGCGGGGGGGCCCCGATCGCCCAATGAGCAGTACTTC. Amino acid sequence: CASSLAGGPRSPNEQYF. Filled out from reference TRBV7-6 and TRBJ2-7, the complete variable domain reads GAGVSQSPRYKVTKRGQDVALRCDPISGHVSLYWYRQALGQGPEFLTYFNYEAQQDKSGLPNDRFSAERPEGSISTLTIQRTEQRDSAMYRCASSLAGGPRSPNEQYFGPGTRLTVT.